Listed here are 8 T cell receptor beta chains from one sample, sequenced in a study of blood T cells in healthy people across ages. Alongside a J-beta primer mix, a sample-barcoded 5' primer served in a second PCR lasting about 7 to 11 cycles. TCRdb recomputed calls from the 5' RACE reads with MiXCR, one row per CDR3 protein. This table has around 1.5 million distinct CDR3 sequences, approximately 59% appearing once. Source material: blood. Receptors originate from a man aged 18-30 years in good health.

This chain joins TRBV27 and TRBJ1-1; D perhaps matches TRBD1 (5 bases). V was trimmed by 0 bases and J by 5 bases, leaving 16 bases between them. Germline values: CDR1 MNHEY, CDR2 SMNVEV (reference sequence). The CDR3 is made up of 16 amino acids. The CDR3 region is CASSLSGQGWRTEAFF. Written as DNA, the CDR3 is TGTGCCAGCAGTTTATCGGGCCAGGGCTGGAGAACTGAAGCTTTCTTT.

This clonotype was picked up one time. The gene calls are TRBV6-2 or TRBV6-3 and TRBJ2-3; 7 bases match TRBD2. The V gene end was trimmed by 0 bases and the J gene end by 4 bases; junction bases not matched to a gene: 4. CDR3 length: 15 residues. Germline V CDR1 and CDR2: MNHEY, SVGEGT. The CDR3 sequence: CASSYSKLAPDTQYF. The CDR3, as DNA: TGTGCCAGCAGTTACTCAAAACTAGCGCCAGATACGCAGTATTTT.

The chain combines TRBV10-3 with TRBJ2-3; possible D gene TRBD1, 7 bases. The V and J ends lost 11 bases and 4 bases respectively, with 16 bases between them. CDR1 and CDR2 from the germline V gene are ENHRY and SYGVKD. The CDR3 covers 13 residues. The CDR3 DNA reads TGTGCCGCAGGGGGGACAGTATCAGATACGCAGTATTTT. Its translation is CAAGGTVSDTQYF.

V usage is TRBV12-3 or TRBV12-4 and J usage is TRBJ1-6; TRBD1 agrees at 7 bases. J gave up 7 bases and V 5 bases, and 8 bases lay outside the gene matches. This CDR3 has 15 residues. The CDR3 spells CASSNTGTANSPLHF. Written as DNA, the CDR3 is TGTGCCAGCAGTAATACCGGGACAGCCAATTCACCCCTCCACTTT.

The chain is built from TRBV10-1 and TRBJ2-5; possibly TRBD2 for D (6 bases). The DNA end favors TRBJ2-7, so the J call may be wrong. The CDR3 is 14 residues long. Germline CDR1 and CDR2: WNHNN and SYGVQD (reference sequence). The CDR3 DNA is TGCGCCAGCAGTGAGGGGACTCAGAACTACGAGCAGTACTTC. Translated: CASSEGTQNYEQYF.

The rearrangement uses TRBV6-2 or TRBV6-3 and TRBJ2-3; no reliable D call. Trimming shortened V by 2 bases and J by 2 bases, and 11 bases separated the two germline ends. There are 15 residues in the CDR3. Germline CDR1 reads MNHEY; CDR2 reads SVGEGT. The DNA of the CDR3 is TGTGCCAGCAGTTACCGGAGAATTACCACAGATACGCAGTATTTT. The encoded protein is CASSYRRITTDTQYF.

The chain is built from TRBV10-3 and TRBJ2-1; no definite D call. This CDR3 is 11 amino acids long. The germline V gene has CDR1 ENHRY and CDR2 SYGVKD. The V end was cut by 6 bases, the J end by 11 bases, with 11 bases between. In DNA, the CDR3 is TGTGCCATCAGCGATTGGCCTCAGCAGTTCTTC. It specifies CAISDWPQQFF.

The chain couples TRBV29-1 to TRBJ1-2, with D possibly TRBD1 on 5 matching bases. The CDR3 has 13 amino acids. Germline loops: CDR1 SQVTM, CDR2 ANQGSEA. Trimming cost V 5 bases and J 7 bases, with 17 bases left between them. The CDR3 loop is CSVPSRGGFGYTF. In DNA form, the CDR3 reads TGCAGCGTTCCAAGTAGGGGAGGTTTTGGCTACACCTTC.